The source of this T cell receptor beta chain is a study of shared clonotypes between healthy human individuals. Study-wide context: Three CD4 naive, three CD4 memory, two CD8 naive and one CD8 memory plate were used per donor. Study observations and caveats: Even with large depth, rarefaction showed that sorted-subset sequencing was incomplete. The generation probabilities recorded for non-shared clonotypes fell below those of clonotypes shared by all four donors. Memory subsets generally showed lower estimated richness than naive subsets.

About this clone itself: Antigen unknown.

Some clones are missing from TCRdb's copy, which holds only in-frame ones; the method was immunoSEQ multiplex PCR. Among about 1.5 million clones listed, approximately 98% were seen once. The ends lost 3 bases at V and 3 bases at J; junction bases unmatched: 6. The CDR3 extends over 16 amino acids. Germline V lookup: CDR1 SNHLY, CDR2 FYNNEI. The receptor comes from a man aged 25-45 years in good health. The chain is built from TRBV2 and TRBJ2-2; 8 bases align to TRBD1. Sequenced: naive CD4+ T cells sorted from blood. Subset of the sample: CD45RA+ positively selected. CDR3 sequence (DNA): TGTGCCAGCAGTGAGACAGGGGCGCATGACACCGGGGAGCTGTTTTTT. This translates into CASSETGAHDTGELFF.